This T cell receptor beta chain was sequenced during a study of shared clonotypes between healthy human individuals (dated by TCRdb to 2020 to 2022). In the study overall: A few men and a couple of women, aged 18 to 49 years, made up the cohort. Per donor, three plates each were used for CD4 naive and CD4 memory, two for CD8 naive, and one for CD8 memory. Between about 0.8 and 9 billion PBMCs per donor were obtained by leukapheresis. To estimate repertoire size and how much clonotype sharing occurs between individuals, the study deeply sequenced the blood TCR repertoires of five healthy adults. To increase sequencing depth and limit assay-specific biases, TCR repertoire library preparation and sequencing were carried out by different laboratories using diverse techniques. Broader findings and caveats from the paper: Pairwise subsampling indicated that sequencing depth was expected to affect the degree of clonotype sharing among donors. Around 5.4% of naive CD4, around 3.6% of naive CD8, roughly 2.5% of memory CD4, and 0.35% to 0.5% of memory CD8 clonotypes were shared across four donors. Even with the large sequencing depth, rarefaction of the sorted-subset datasets indicated that sequencing was incomplete. Naive subsets generally had larger estimated clonotype richness than memory subsets. Compared with non-shared clonotypes, the clonotypes found in all four sorted-subset donors had higher generation probabilities. Sampling was restricted to blood, and TCR repertoires in tissue are likely to differ from TCR repertoires in blood. The genetic and exposure-history diversity represented was limited by the small number of donors.

Details on this clone: Its specific antigen is unknown. No base quality values were provided; no much bigger clone lies one nucleotide off. Different DNA sequences within this sample yield the same CDR3.

Using the deep immunoSEQ assay, TCR CDR3 regions were amplified from genomic DNA by multiplex PCR. Extracted genomic DNA from each cell subset was spread evenly across all wells of several immunoSEQ 96-well plates, with each plate serving as a replicate. For sorted subsets, about 220 ng of genomic DNA, equivalent to around 29,000 T cell genomes, went into each replicate PCR. The purified libraries were quantified using a Qubit 3.0 fluorometer, sized with a Bioanalyzer 2100, and then quantified again using the KAPA Library Quantification kit. Each immunoSEQ 96-well plate was sequenced on its own single-read 150-cycle Illumina NextSeq 550 flow cell. The original pipeline was this. Because the immunoSEQ output included only junctional sequences and no quality scores, the filtering could not be the same as the filtering used for full-length reads. To assign V/J genes and CDR3, sequences were annotated against IMGT germline references using PyIR, a Python wrapper for IgBLAST v1.9. Reads were removed for weak V/J assignments (E-value above 1e-6), missing CDR3, stop codons, out-of-frame junctions, or ambiguous translated residues. V3J clonotypes were defined by identical inferred V gene, J gene, and CDR3 amino acid sequence. The percentage overlap between two repertoires was calculated by dividing the number of shared unique clonotypes by the size of the smaller repertoire. Richness of each repertoire was evaluated using RTK rarefaction, the Chao1 estimator, and Recon v2.1 estimates of unobserved clonotypes. Generation probabilities for all TCRbeta clonotypes obtained by the gDNA method from several donors were computed using OLGA. Here the immuneACCESS table is served through TCRdb, limited to in-frame sequences with V and J called. Missing clones are a known gap in these copies; in checked studies unresolved V genes cover under half, and the rest lacks a known reason. V, J and clone size reflect that table, while D and trimming were determined from the DNA. The sample table holds about a million clones, of which approximately 80% were seen once. Of the sample, 0.7% to 0.95% is held by the ten largest clones.

V is clipped by 0 bases and J by 0 bases, and the sequence between their germline boundaries is 6 bases long. From the germline V gene, CDR1 is SGHTA and CDR2 is FQGNSA. Its CDR3 holds 15 amino acids, cysteine through phenylalanine. The kept DNA is CDR3 alone, 45 bases in frame from the first base. The donors were healthy, HIV-negative adults with no recently reported acute infections or vaccinations. All donors were Caucasian adults living in Nashville, Tennessee, USA. CD4+ T cells were enriched through magnetic negative selection, after which naive cells were positively selected on CD45RA and the remaining negative fraction served as the memory subset. After blood collection by leukapheresis, PBMCs were isolated using Ficoll-Histopaque density gradient centrifugation and then cryopreserved in the vapor phase of liquid nitrogen. Analytical flow cytometry was used to check the purity and quantity of each magnetically sorted T cell population. Genomic DNA was isolated from every sorted fraction and measured by UV absorbance on a Nanodrop 2000c.

The receptor comes from a man aged 18-30 years in good health. Some clones in this sample may be carry-over from other donors' samples. Sequenced material: memory CD4+ T cells from PBMCs. The cell subset or site label, as the study defines it: CD45RA-negative fraction. Rearrangement joined TRBV7-2 to TRBJ2-1, with the D gene uncertain. Here the CDR3 is given as CASSLARSSYNEQFF. The DNA sequence is given as TGTGCCAGCAGCTTAGCCAGGAGCTCCTACAATGAGCAGTTCTTC.